These T cell receptor beta chains were read from a single sample in a study of long-term antiretroviral therapy in people with HIV. The method was immunoSEQ multiplex PCR; TCRdb's version includes in-frame clones alone and lacks a portion of them. The sample has tens of thousands of clones; more than 80% are singletons. The material sequenced was unsorted PBMCs, taken 3.2 years before starting antiretroviral therapy. The source is a man aged 45-60 years with HIV. The CDR3 runs from the conserved cysteine through the conserved F or W.

TRBV15	16	CATSREVRQDTGELFF
TRBV27	14	CASSLKGGLYEQYF
TRBV5-4	16	CASSEVGGSITGELFF
TRBV5-1	15	CASSLAPSDAQPQHF
TRBV7-3	12	CASSSDLGEQYF
TRBV11-2	14	CASSLEMSRNEQFF
TRBV7-9	14	CASSPTTGRNIQYF
TRBV9	14	CASSHGYRNTEAFF
TRBV10-1	13	CASSERIQETQYF
TRBV7-9	12	CASSPGSYEQYF
TRBV9	15	CASSVDAGLVDTQYF
TRBV5-1	16	CASSRGDTYDSYEQYF
TRBV27	15	CASSRSGQSYNEQFF
TRBV14	15	CASSQAGGAGNIQYF
TRBV18	13	CASSPGTTDTQYF
TRBV7-2	16	CASSPSYSVFNYGYTF
TRBV18	14	CASSPPSGQETQYF
TRBV7-2	16	CASSLASAQPNTEAFF
TRBV11-2	18	CASSLTALGTSFQETQYF
TRBV13	15	CASSLNRGVDTEAFF
TRBV2	14	CASSGTVWNYGYTF
TRBV5-6	16	CASSSPDPTYSYEQYF
TRBV30	13	CAWSSSDGNTIYF
TRBV4-3	17	CASSQFIGGDSSYEQYF
TRBV5-1	14	CASCATGGNNEQFF
TRBV4-3	16	CASSQGGGGLTDTQYF
TRBV7-9	17	CASSFREGKRGANEQFF
TRBV20-1	11	CSQAGGVRAFF
TRBV2	16	CASMRMGGAVPLEQFF
TRBV6-5	12	CASRQANSPLHF
TRBV6-5	13	CASTASGDPKAFF
TRBV6-4	13	CASSEGIYQPQHF
TRBV20-1	11	CSASAIAGQYF